This T cell receptor beta chain was identified in a study of blood T cell repertoires in COVID-19. Study-level information: Samples came from the United States, Italy and Spain, spanning acute and convalescent COVID-19. PBMCs, B-cell-depleted T cells, or T cells provided the cDNA or gDNA that made up the material.

Original analysis: Estimates of nucleated cell counts were drawn from the amplification of reference gene primers. TCRdb's copy holds only in-frame clones and misses some; the assay was immunoSEQ multiplex PCR. V, J and clone size derive from that table, while D and trimming were established from the DNA sequence. The table lists over 90,000 clones, about nine tenths of them singletons. This CDR3 spans 14 amino acids. The J segment lost 4 bases and the V segment lost 7 bases, leaving 8 bases of the junction unmatched. Looked up from germline, CDR1 is MNHEY and CDR2 is SVGAGI. The V gene is TRBV6-5, the J gene TRBJ1-2, with 8 nucleotides matching TRBD1. This TCR was sampled from a man in his fifties with acute or convalescent COVID-19. The sequencing sample was made of peripheral blood. CDR3 region: CASTPGTGVYGYTF. CDR3 DNA sequence: TGTGCCAGCACCCCAGGGACAGGCGTCTATGGCTACACCTTC.